These T cell receptor beta chains were read from a single sample in a study of T-cell memory formation after mild COVID-19. Via MiXCR, TCRdb re-called the 5' RACE reads, giving one row per CDR3 protein. The data contain roughly 100,000 distinct CDR3 sequences, around 16% of them seen just once; the ten biggest clones take up under 45%. Sequencing was done on a sample of PBMCs or a T cell subset sorted from them (not recorded which). These receptors all stem from a man aged 18 to 29 who had mild COVID-19 (a few samples of this study predate the infection). Cell type and time point are not known. The CDR3 runs from the conserved cysteine through the conserved F or W. A D gene is named only where the DNA matches it firmly. Rows give clone size only sometimes, using once, few, many, or a class for an expanded clone.

TRBJ2-7	.	TRBV20-1	few	TGCAGTGCTACCCGGGACGGCCCCTACGAGCAGTACTTC	CSATRDGPYEQYF
TRBJ2-1	.	TRBV4-1	.	TGCGCCAGCAGCCACGAACCCGGGACGGCTTACAATGAGCAGTTCTTC	CASSHEPGTAYNEQFF
TRBJ1-1	.	TRBV19	few	TGTGCCAGTAGTATAAGTGGCCTTTGGACAGACACTGAAGCTTTCTTT	CASSISGLWTDTEAFF
TRBJ2-1	.	TRBV6-2/TRBV6-3	few	TGTGCCAGCAGTTATCCGGGCCTCTTCAATGAGCAGTTCTTC	CASSYPGLFNEQFF
TRBJ1-1	.	TRBV14	few	TGTGCCAGCAGTCGCGAGGGTTGGCTTTCTGAAGCTTTCTTT	CASSREGWLSEAFF
TRBJ2-4	TRBD1	TRBV7-2	.	TGTGCCAGCAGCACACGGACAGGGTTGGGAAACATTCAGTACTTC	CASSTRTGLGNIQYF
TRBJ1-2	.	TRBV12-3/TRBV12-4	.	TGTGCCAGCAGTTTTGGGGTCTTCTATGGCTACACCTTC	CASSFGVFYGYTF
TRBJ1-2	.	TRBV7-9	.	TGTGCCAGCAGCTTAGCCGGGGACGCCTATAGTGGCTACACCTTC	CASSLAGDAYSGYTF
TRBJ1-2	TRBD1	TRBV12-3/TRBV12-4	many	TGTGCCAGCAGTTTAAGCCAGGGGGGTTCTAACTATGGCTACACCTTC	CASSLSQGGSNYGYTF
TRBJ1-1	.	TRBV29-1	.	TGCAGCGGCCGGGGAAACACTGAAGCTTTCTTT	CSGRGNTEAFF
TRBJ2-1	TRBD2	TRBV7-9	many	TGTGCCAGCAGCTCCCTTGCGGGGGGGCCAGGTGAGCAGTTCTTC	CASSSLAGGPGEQFF
TRBJ1-6	.	TRBV7-9	.	TGTGCCAGCAGCCCCCCCGGAATTTCACCCCTCCACTTT	CASSPPGISPLHF
TRBJ1-2	.	TRBV4-3	few	TGCGCCAGCAGCCAAGATCAACACTATGGCTACACCTTC	CASSQDQHYGYTF
TRBJ2-3	.	TRBV7-9	few	TGTGCCAGCAGACCTAGCACAGATACGCAGTATTTT	CASRPSTDTQYF
TRBJ1-5	TRBD1	TRBV15	.	TGTGCCACCAGCAGAGAGACAGGGTCGAATCAGCCCCAGCATTTT	CATSRETGSNQPQHF
TRBJ2-2	.	TRBV10-3	few	TGTGCCATCAGTGACCCAGGGGCGAACACCGGGGAGCTGTTTTTT	CAISDPGANTGELFF
TRBJ2-3	TRBD1	TRBV7-9	few	TGTGCCAGCAGCCGAACAGGGGGGTCCCATCAGGCACTAGATACGCAGTATTTT	CASSRTGGSHQALDTQYF
TRBJ2-2	TRBD2	TRBV6-4	many	TGTGCCAGCAGTGAGCGGGGGGGCGACACCGGGGAGCTGTTTTTT	CASSERGGDTGELFF
TRBJ2-1	.	TRBV4-3	few	TGCGCCAGCAGCCAAGATCACTGGCGGGGGCCTAACAATGAGCAGTTCTTC	CASSQDHWRGPNNEQFF
TRBJ1-2	.	TRBV4-3	.	TGCGCCAGCAGTCAAGATGGTTTAGGGGACGGCTACACCTTC	CASSQDGLGDGYTF
TRBJ2-7	TRBD1	TRBV27	few	TGTGCCAGCAGTTTATCGGGGACAGGTCCCGAGCAGTACTTC	CASSLSGTGPEQYF
TRBJ1-5	.	TRBV28	few	TGTGCCAGCAGCAAGGTGTCGGATAGCAATCAGCCCCAGCATTTT	CASSKVSDSNQPQHF
TRBJ2-7	.	TRBV9	few	TGTGCCAGCAGCGTAGACGCGGGGAACTCCCCCTACGAGCAGTACTTC	CASSVDAGNSPYEQYF
TRBJ1-2	.	TRBV12-3/TRBV12-4	few	TGTGCCAGCAGTTTAATGGCCCAGGGTGGCGGAGATGGCTACACCTTC	CASSLMAQGGGDGYTF
TRBJ1-1	.	TRBV7-9	.	TGTGCCAGCAGTCCTACAGGGACTTCGGGCCGTGGCACTGAAGCTTTCTTT	CASSPTGTSGRGTEAFF
TRBJ2-3	TRBD2	TRBV4-1	few	TGCGCCAGCAGCCAAGTACTAGCGGGGGGCCGAGATACGCAGTATTTT	CASSQVLAGGRDTQYF
TRBJ2-3	TRBD2	TRBV27	.	TGTGCCAGCAGTCGCCCGGGACTACATACGCAGTATTTT	CASSRPGLHTQYF
TRBJ2-3	.	TRBV29-1	few	TGCAGCGTTGAAGATCAGGCCAGAGACACAGATACGCAGTATTTT	CSVEDQARDTDTQYF
TRBJ2-1	.	TRBV6-6	many	TGTGCCAGCACCCCAACGGACGTTGAGCTTGATGAGCAGTTCTTC	CASTPTDVELDEQFF
TRBJ2-7	.	TRBV4-2	.	TGTGCCAGCAGCCTCCTCGATGAGACTTACGAGCAGTACTTC	CASSLLDETYEQYF
TRBJ2-3	TRBD2	TRBV7-6	.	TGTGCCAGCAGCTTAGGTAGCGGGGGACTCACAGATACGCAGTATTTT	CASSLGSGGLTDTQYF
TRBJ1-5	.	TRBV6-2/TRBV6-3	few	TGTGCCAGCGGGTCGACAGGCCTCAATCAGCCCCAGCATTTT	CASGSTGLNQPQHF
TRBJ2-3	.	TRBV12-3/TRBV12-4	few	TGTGCCAGCAGTCGGAGTTCAGATACGCAGTATTTT	CASSRSSDTQYF
TRBJ1-2	.	TRBV4-3	many	TGCGCCAGCAGCCAAGATCAGGGAGAAAACGGCTACACCTTC	CASSQDQGENGYTF
TRBJ2-1	.	TRBV13	.	TGTGCCAGCAGCTTAGGGTCAGGCCTAGGGTCCTACAATGAGCAGTTCTTC	CASSLGSGLGSYNEQFF
TRBJ2-5	TRBD1	TRBV20-1	.	TGCAGTGCTAGAGCCTACAGGGGGGAAGAGACCCAGTACTTC	CSARAYRGEETQYF
TRBJ2-1	TRBD1	TRBV3-1	.	TGTGCCAGCAGCCAAGAGGGCCAGGGGGCGCGGAATGAGCAGTTCTTC	CASSQEGQGARNEQFF
TRBJ2-5	.	TRBV7-9	few	TGTGCCAGCAGCTTAGCCGACGAGACCCAGTACTTC	CASSLADETQYF
TRBJ2-1	.	TRBV4-2	.	TGTGCCAGCAGCCAAGCGGTGGGTGCCTACAATGAGCAGTTCTTC	CASSQAVGAYNEQFF
TRBJ2-5	.	TRBV10-2	few	TGCGCCAGCAGTGAGTCTCGGGAGACCCAGTACTTC	CASSESRETQYF
TRBJ2-3	.	TRBV7-9	few	TGTGCCAGCAGCTTTGGTACGCAGTATTTT	CASSFGTQYF
TRBJ2-7	TRBD1	TRBV7-8	.	TGTGCCAGCAGCCGGACAGGGGAGCATCACGAGCAGTACTTC	CASSRTGEHHEQYF
TRBJ2-5	TRBD2	TRBV4-2	once	TGTGCCAGCAGGCCTGGAGGGGGACTAGTGGAAGAGACCCAGTACTTC	CASRPGGGLVEETQYF
TRBJ2-1	.	TRBV7-8	few	TGTGCCAGCATGCTATCCTACAATGAGCAGTTCTTC	CASMLSYNEQFF
TRBJ1-3	.	TRBV7-9	many	TGTGCCAGCAGCCGTCACATCCCCTCTGGAAACACCATATATTTT	CASSRHIPSGNTIYF